The 19 T cell receptor beta chains given below trace back to one sample, sequenced in a study of cytomegalovirus exposure and HLA in healthy donors. The PCR made use of 60 Vbeta and 13 Jbeta primers. Some clones are missing from TCRdb's copy, which holds only in-frame ones; the method was immunoSEQ multiplex PCR. Of around 200,000 clones listed, about 85% are singletons. Sequencing was done on a sample of PBMCs. The receptors come from a woman in her 50s in good health and CMV-seropositive.

This clone was detected only a few times. The CDR3 loop reads CASSPLEGNQPQHF. CDR3 nucleotide sequence: TGTGCCAGCTCACCTCTGGAGGGCAATCAGCCCCAGCATTTT. This sequence joins TRBV18 and TRBJ1-5; D ambiguous. This CDR3 is 14 amino acids long. Germline V gives CDR1 KGHSH, CDR2 LQKENI. Trimming shortened V by 3 bases and J by 2 bases, and 8 bases separated the two germline ends.

The chain carries TRBV2 and TRBJ1-6; 10 bases line up with TRBD1. Germline CDR1 and CDR2: SNHLY and FYNNEI. V lost 6 bases to trimming and J lost 7 bases; unmatched junction nucleotides: 9. This CDR3 spans 16 amino acids. The CDR3 protein is CASRAGTGVRNSPLHF. CDR3 sequence (DNA): TGTGCCAGCAGGGCCGGGACAGGGGTAAGGAATTCACCCCTCCACTTT. The entire variable domain, with the rest obtained from reference TRBV2 and TRBJ1-6, is as follows: EPEVTQTPSHQVTQMGQEVILRCVPISNHLYFYWYRQILGQKVEFLVSFYNNEISEKSEIFDDQFSVERPDGSNFTLKIRSTKLEDSAMYFCASRAGTGVRNSPLHFGNGTRLTVT.

This clone was recorded many times. The CDR3 loop reads CASSQDEGAAYEQYF. CDR3 sequence (DNA): TGTGCCAGCAGCCAAGACGAAGGAGCAGCCTACGAGCAGTACTTC. The gene calls are TRBV4-2 and TRBJ2-7; the D is unclear. The V and J ends lost 0 bases and 2 bases respectively, with 11 bases between them. Germline CDR1 is LGHNA and CDR2 is YNFKEQ. This CDR3 comprises 15 residues.

V is TRBV15 and J is TRBJ1-1; TRBD1 agrees at 8 bases. The CDR3 is 15 amino acids. The J segment lost 4 bases and the V segment lost 0 bases, leaving 4 bases of the junction unmatched. Germline V gives CDR1 LNHNV, CDR2 YYDKDF (reference sequence). The CDR3 is CATSRDRGLVTEAFF. In DNA form, the CDR3 reads TGTGCCACCAGCAGAGACAGGGGGCTTGTCACTGAAGCTTTCTTT.

This chain connects TRBV9 to TRBJ2-7, with a possible D match to TRBD2 (6 bases). Per the germline V gene, CDR1 is SGDLS and CDR2 is YYNGEE. This CDR3 comprises 14 residues. Trimming removed 3 bases at V and 4 bases at J, with 14 bases between. The CDR3 protein is CASSESGENYEQYF. CDR3 nucleotides: TGTGCCAGCAGCGAATCGGGAGAAAATTACGAGCAGTACTTC.

The CDR3 nucleotides are TGTGCCAGCGGGGAGGGACGGGCCCCAGAGACCCAGTACTTC. Encoded protein: CASGEGRAPETQYF. This chain uses TRBV2 with TRBJ2-5, with 7 bases identical to TRBD2. From germline, CDR1 is SNHLY and CDR2 FYNNEI. J was trimmed by 4 bases and V by 8 bases; bases with no gene match: 10. The CDR3 extends over 14 amino acids.

V usage is TRBV6-1 and J usage is TRBJ1-5; no firm D call. Germline V CDR1 and CDR2: MNHNS, SASEGT. Trimming took off 2 bases at V and 0 bases at J, with 14 bases between the two ends. This CDR3 region has 17 residues. CDR3 sequence: CASSETFLEFSNQPQHF. CDR3 coding DNA: TGTGCCAGCAGTGAAACTTTCCTCGAGTTTAGCAATCAGCCCCAGCATTTT.

This clone was detected a few times. The chain links TRBV7-9 to TRBJ2-7; D is possibly TRBD1 (6 bases). The CDR3 is 15 amino acids. The V gene's germline CDR1 is SEHNR and CDR2 FQNEAQ (reference sequence). Trimming took 5 bases from V and 3 from J, leaving 17 bases between them. CDR3 in amino acids: CASSEILDRHYEQYF. The CDR3 DNA sequence: TGTGCCAGCAGCGAGATTCTCGACAGGCACTACGAGCAGTACTTC.

This clone appeared once. The rearrangement joins TRBV28 to TRBJ1-1; D might be TRBD1 (6 bases). Germline V gene sequence: CDR1 MDHEN, CDR2 SYDVKM. The CDR3 has 11 residues. Deletions cut 5 bases from V and 8 bases from J, with 9 bases between. CDR3 in DNA: TGTGCCAGCAGTACCGGGACAGAAGCTTTCTTT. Amino acid sequence: CASSTGTEAFF.

The V gene is TRBV6-1, the J gene TRBJ2-1; 10 bases map to TRBD2. This CDR3 has 14 residues. The germline V gene has CDR1 MNHNS and CDR2 SASEGT. V gave up 1 base and J gave up 10 bases; unmatched junction bases: 4. Written as DNA, the CDR3 is TGTGCCAGCAGTGAAGATGTTAGCGGGGGGGAGCAGTTCTTC. This codes for CASSEDVSGGEQFF.

The genes are TRBV21-1 and TRBJ1-4; the table's TRBD1 call for D was not verified on the DNA. TRBV21-1 is given as a pseudogene. CDR3 length: 18 residues. In DNA form, the CDR3 reads TGTGCCAGCAGCAAAGAATGGGACAGAAATCCAGTTAATGAAAAACTGTTTTTT. It encodes CASSKEWDRNPVNEKLFF.

The chain joins TRBV27 to TRBJ1-6; D is undetermined. The CDR3 is 13 residues long. V dropped 4 bases and J dropped 2 bases, with 3 bases sitting between them. The germline gives CDR1 MNHEY, CDR2 SMNVEV (reference sequence). In nucleotides, the CDR3 is TGTGCCAGCAGTTCCACCTATAATTCACCCCTCCACTTT. Translating gives CASSSTYNSPLHF.

This clone was seen only once. The chain uses TRBV27 and TRBJ2-7; 8 bases are shared with TRBD1. The V segment lost 3 bases and the J segment 1 base; nucleotides outside the gene matches: 5. This CDR3 has 15 amino acids. Per germline, CDR1 MNHEY and CDR2 SMNVEV (reference sequence). The CDR3 DNA reads TGTGCCAGCAGTTTCCAGGGGGCTCTTTCCTACGAGCAGTACTTC. Translated: CASSFQGALSYEQYF.

The chain recombines TRBV28 with TRBJ1-3, with TRBD1 identical over 10 bases. CDR3 length equals 16 residues. V lost 3 bases to trimming and J lost 2 bases; unmatched junction nucleotides: 4. Germline loops: CDR1 MDHEN, CDR2 SYDVKM. The CDR3 sequence is CASSLGQGSTGNTIYF. Written as DNA, the CDR3 is TGTGCCAGCAGTTTGGGACAGGGGAGTACTGGAAACACCATATATTTT.

The chain recombines TRBV5-4 with TRBJ1-3; D gene uncertain. The V gene's germline CDR1 is SGHNT and CDR2 YYREEE (reference sequence). Trimming left V 4 bases short and J 4 bases short, with 12 bases between. The CDR3 is 14 residues long. In DNA form, the CDR3 reads TGTGCCAGCAGCATTCGGAGCGTCGGAAACACCATATATTTT. It codes for CASSIRSVGNTIYF.

The chain uses TRBV19 and TRBJ2-5; D remains ambiguous. The CDR3 contains 13 residues. Looked up from germline, CDR1 is LNHDA and CDR2 is SQIVND (reference sequence). Trimming took 3 bases from V and 3 from J, leaving 8 bases between them. For the CDR3, the DNA is TGTGCCAGTAGTATCGGTTCGAAAGAGACCCAGTACTTC. As protein: CASSIGSKETQYF.

The J gene is TRBJ1-5, the V gene TRBV18, with TRBD1 identical over 7 bases. V lost 3 bases, J lost 5 bases, and 10 bases stayed unmatched. Germline CDR1 is KGHSH and CDR2 is LQKENI. This CDR3 is built from 16 residues. The CDR3: CASSPEQGSVDQPQHF. In DNA form, the CDR3 reads TGTGCCAGCTCACCTGAACAGGGGAGCGTCGATCAGCCCCAGCATTTT.

This clone appeared a few times. The chain uses TRBV18 and TRBJ1-1; TRBD1 is a possible D gene (5 bases). V was shortened by 2 bases and J by 6 bases, with 13 bases between the two germline ends. The CDR3 loop spans 14 amino acids. Germline V gene lookup returns CDR1 KGHSH and CDR2 LQKENI. Here the CDR3 DNA reads TGTGCCAGCTCACCAGCAAGGGGAAGGGCTGAAGCTTTCTTT. It encodes CASSPARGRAEAFF.

V and J are TRBV30 and TRBJ2-5; 9 nucleotides agree with TRBD2. There are 13 residues in the CDR3. Germline V gene lookup returns CDR1 GTSNPN and CDR2 SVGIG (reference sequence). The junction had 3 bases not matched to a gene; V was cut back by 2 bases and J by 5 bases. The CDR3 sequence is CAWSPSGVETQYF. CDR3 bases: TGTGCCTGGAGTCCTAGCGGGGTGGAGACCCAGTACTTC.